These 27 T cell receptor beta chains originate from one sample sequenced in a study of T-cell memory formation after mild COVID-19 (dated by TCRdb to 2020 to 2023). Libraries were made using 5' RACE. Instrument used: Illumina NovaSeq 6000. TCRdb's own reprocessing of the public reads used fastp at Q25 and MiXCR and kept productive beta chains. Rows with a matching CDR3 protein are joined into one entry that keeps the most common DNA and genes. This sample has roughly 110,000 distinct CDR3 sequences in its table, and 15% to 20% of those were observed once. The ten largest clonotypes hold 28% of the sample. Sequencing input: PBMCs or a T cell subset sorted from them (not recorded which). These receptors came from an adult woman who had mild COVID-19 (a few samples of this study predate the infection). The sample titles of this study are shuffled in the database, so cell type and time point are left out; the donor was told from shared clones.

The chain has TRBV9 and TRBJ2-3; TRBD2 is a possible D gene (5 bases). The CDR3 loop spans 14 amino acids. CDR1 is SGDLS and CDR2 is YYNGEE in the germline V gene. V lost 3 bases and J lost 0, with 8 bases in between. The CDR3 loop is CASSAWESTDTQYF. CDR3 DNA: TGTGCCAGCAGCGCCTGGGAGAGCACAGATACGCAGTATTTT.

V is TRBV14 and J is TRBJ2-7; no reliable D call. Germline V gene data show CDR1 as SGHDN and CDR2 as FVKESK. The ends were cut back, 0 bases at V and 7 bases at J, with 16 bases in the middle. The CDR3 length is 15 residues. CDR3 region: CASSQDESDSWEQYF. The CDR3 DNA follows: TGTGCCAGCAGCCAAGATGAGTCCGACTCCTGGGAGCAGTACTTC.

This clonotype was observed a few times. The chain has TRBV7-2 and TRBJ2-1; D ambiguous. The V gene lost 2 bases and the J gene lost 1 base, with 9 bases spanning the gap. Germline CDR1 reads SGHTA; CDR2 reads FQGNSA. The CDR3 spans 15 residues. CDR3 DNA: TGTGCCAGCAGCTTACTAGGCCGTTCCTACAATGAGCAGTTCTTC. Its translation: CASSLLGRSYNEQFF. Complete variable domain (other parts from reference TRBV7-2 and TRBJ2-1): GAGVSQSPSNKVTEKGKDVELRCDPISGHTALYWYRQSLGQGLEFLIYFQGNSAPDKSGLPSDRFSAERTGGSVSTLTIQRTQQEDSAVYLCASSLLGRSYNEQFFGPGTRLTVL.

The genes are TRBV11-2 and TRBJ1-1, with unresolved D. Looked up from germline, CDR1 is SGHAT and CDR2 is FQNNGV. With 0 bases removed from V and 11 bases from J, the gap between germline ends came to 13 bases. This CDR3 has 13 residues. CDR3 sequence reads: CASSLDLDSGAFF. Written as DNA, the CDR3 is TGTGCCAGCAGCTTAGATCTAGACTCGGGCGCTTTCTTT.

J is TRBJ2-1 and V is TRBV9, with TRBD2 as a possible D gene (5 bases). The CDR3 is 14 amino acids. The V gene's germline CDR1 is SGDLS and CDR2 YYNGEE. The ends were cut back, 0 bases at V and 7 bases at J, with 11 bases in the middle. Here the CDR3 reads CASSVAPGRNEQFF. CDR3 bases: TGTGCCAGCAGCGTAGCACCGGGAAGGAATGAGCAGTTCTTC.

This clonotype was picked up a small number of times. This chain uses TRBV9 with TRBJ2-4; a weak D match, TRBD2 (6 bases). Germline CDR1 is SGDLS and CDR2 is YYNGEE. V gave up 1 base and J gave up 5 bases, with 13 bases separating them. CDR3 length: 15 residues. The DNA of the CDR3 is TGTGCCAGCAGCGTATATCCATGGGGGGAAAACATTCAGTACTTC. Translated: CASSVYPWGENIQYF.

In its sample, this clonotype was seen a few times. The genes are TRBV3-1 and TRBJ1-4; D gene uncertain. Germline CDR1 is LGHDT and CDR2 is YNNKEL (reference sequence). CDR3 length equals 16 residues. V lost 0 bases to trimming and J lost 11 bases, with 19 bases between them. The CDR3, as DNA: TGTGCCAGCAGCCAAGATTTCCCGGCCTCCGGCTCTAAACTGTTTTTT. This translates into CASSQDFPASGSKLFF.

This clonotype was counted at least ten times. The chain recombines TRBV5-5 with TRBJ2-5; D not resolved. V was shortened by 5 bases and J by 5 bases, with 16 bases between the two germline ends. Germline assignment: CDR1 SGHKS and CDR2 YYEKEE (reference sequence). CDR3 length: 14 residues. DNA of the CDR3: TGTGCCAGCAGTGGCCCGGGTTTAGGGGAGACCCAGTACTTC. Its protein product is CASSGPGLGETQYF. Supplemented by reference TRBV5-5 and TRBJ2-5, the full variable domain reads DAGVTQSPTHLIKTRGQQVTLRCSPISGHKSVSWYQQVLGQGPQFIFQYYEKEERGRGNFPDRFSARQFPNYSSELNVNALLLGDSALYLCASSGPGLGETQYFGPGTRLLVL.

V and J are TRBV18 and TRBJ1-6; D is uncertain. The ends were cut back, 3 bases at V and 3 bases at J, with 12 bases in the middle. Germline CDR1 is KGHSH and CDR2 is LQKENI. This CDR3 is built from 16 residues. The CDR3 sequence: CASSPTPQNYNSPLHF. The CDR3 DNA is TGTGCCAGCTCACCCACACCACAGAACTATAATTCACCCCTCCACTTT.

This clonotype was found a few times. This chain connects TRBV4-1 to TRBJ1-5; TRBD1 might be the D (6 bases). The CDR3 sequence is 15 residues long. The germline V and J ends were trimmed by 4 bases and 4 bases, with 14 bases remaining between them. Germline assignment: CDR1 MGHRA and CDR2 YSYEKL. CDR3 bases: TGCGCCAGCAGCCCGATCGGGGACACAAATCAGCCCCAGCATTTT. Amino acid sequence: CASSPIGDTNQPQHF.

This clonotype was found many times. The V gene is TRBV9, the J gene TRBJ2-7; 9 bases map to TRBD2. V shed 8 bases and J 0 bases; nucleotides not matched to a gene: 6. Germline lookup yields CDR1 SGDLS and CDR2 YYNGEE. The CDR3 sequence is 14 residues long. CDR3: CASAFSGSSYEQYF. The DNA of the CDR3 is TGTGCCAGTGCCTTTAGCGGGAGCTCCTACGAGCAGTACTTC.

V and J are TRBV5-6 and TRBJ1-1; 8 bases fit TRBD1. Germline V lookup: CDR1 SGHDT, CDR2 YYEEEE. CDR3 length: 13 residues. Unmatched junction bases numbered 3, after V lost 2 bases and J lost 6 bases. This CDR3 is CASSLQGGAEAFF. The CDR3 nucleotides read TGTGCCAGCAGCTTACAGGGGGGCGCTGAAGCTTTCTTT.

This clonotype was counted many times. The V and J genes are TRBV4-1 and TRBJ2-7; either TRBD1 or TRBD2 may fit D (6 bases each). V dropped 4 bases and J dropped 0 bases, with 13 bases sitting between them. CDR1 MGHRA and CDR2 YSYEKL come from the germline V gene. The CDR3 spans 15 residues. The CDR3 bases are TGCGCCAGCAGCCCCCTACGGGGGCCCTCCTACGAGCAGTACTTC. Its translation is CASSPLRGPSYEQYF.

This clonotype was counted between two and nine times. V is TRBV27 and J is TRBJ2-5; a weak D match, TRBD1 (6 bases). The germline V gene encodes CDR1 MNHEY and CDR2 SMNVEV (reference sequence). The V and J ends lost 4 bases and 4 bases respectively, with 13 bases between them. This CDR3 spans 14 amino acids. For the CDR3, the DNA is TGTGCCAGCAGTTCATCCGTCAGGGGAGAGACCCAGTACTTC. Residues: CASSSSVRGETQYF.

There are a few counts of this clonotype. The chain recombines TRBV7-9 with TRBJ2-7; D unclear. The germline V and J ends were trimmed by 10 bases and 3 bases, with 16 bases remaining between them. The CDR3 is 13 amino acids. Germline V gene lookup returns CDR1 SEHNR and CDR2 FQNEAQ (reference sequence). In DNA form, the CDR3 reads TGTGCCACCCCGCCCCCAGAGCACTACGAGCAGTACTTC. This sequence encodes CATPPPEHYEQYF.

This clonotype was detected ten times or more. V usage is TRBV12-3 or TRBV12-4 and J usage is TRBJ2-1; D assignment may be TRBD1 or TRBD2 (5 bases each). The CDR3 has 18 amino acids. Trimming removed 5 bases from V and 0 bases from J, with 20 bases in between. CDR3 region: CASSTPSGTPSSYNEQFF. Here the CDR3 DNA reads TGTGCCAGCAGTACCCCTTCCGGGACCCCGAGCTCCTACAATGAGCAGTTCTTC.

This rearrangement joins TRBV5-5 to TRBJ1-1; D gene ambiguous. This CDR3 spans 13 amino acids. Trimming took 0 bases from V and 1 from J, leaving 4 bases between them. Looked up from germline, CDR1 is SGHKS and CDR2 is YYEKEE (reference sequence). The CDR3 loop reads CASSLDTNTEAFF. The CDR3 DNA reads TGTGCCAGCAGCTTGGACACGAACACTGAAGCTTTCTTT.

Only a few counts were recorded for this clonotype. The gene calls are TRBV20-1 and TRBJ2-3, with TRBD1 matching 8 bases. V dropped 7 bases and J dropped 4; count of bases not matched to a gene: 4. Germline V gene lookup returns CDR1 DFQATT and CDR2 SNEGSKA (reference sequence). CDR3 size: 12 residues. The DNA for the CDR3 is TGCAGTGGACAGGGGAATCCAGATACGCAGTATTTT. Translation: CSGQGNPDTQYF.

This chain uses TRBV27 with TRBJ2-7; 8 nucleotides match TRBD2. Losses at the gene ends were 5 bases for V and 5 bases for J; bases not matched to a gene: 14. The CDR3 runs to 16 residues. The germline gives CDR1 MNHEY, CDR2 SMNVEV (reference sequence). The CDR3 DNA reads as TGTGCCAGCAGTCCTAGCGGGCTGGCCCGGGGGGACGAGCAGTACTTC. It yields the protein CASSPSGLARGDEQYF.

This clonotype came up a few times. CDR3 in amino acids: CASSFRDRDYEQYF. As DNA, the CDR3 is TGTGCCAGCAGCTTCCGGGACAGAGACTACGAGCAGTACTTC. The chain has TRBV3-1 and TRBJ2-7, with TRBD1 matching 7 bases. Trimming at V came to 5 bases and at J to 3 bases, leaving 7 bases not matched to a gene. This CDR3 region has 14 residues. Per the germline V gene, CDR1 is LGHDT and CDR2 is YNNKEL (reference sequence).

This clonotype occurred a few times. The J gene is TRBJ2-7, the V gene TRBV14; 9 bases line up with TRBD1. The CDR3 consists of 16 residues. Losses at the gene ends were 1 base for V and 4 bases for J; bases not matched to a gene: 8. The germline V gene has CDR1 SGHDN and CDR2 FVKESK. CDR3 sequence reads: CASSQGTGTGRYEQYF. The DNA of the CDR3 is TGTGCCAGCAGCCAAGGGACCGGGACAGGGAGATACGAGCAGTACTTC.

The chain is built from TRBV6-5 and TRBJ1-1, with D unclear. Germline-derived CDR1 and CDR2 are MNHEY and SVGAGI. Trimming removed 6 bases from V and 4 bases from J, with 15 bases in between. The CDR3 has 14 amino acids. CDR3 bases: TGTGCCAGCAGCCGGGTCGCTCGGGGCACTGAAGCTTTCTTT. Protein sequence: CASSRVARGTEAFF.

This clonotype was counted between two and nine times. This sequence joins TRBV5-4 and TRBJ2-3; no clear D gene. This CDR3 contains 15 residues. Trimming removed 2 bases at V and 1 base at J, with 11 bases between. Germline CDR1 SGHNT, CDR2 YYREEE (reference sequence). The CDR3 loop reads CASSFLAAGTDTQYF. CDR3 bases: TGTGCCAGCAGCTTTCTCGCGGCTGGCACAGATACGCAGTATTTT. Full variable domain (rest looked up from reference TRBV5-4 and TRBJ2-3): ETGVTQSPTHLIKTRGQQVTLRCSSQSGHNTVSWYQQALGQGPQFIFQYYREEENGRGNFPPRFSGLQFPNYSSELNVNALELDDSALYLCASSFLAAGTDTQYFGPGTRLTVL.

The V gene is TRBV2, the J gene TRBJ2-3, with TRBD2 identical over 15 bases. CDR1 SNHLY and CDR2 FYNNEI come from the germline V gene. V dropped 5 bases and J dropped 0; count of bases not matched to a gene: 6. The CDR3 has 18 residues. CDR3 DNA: TGTGCCAGCAGTTTACCGGGACTAGCGGGGGGCAGCACAGATACGCAGTATTTT. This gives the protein CASSLPGLAGGSTDTQYF.

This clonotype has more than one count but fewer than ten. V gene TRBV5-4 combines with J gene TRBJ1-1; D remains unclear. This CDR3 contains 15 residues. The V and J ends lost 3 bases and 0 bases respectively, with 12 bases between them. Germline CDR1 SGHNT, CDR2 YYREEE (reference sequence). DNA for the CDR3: TGTGCCAGCAGCTGGAATCAAGGAGTGAACACTGAAGCTTTCTTT. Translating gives CASSWNQGVNTEAFF.

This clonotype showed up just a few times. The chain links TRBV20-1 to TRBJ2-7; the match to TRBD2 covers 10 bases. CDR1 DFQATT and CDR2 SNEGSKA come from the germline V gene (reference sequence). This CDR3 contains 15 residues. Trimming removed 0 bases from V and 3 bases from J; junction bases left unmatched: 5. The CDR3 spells CSARDQTSGRYEQYF. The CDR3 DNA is TGCAGTGCTAGAGATCAGACTAGCGGGCGCTACGAGCAGTACTTC.

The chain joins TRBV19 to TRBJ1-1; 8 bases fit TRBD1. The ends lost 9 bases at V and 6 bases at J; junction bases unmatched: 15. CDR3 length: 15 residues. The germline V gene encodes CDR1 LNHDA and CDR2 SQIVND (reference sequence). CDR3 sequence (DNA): TGTGCCAGCGTGACTTATTCAGGGGGCACGTCTGAAGCTTTCTTT. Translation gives CASVTYSGGTSEAFF.